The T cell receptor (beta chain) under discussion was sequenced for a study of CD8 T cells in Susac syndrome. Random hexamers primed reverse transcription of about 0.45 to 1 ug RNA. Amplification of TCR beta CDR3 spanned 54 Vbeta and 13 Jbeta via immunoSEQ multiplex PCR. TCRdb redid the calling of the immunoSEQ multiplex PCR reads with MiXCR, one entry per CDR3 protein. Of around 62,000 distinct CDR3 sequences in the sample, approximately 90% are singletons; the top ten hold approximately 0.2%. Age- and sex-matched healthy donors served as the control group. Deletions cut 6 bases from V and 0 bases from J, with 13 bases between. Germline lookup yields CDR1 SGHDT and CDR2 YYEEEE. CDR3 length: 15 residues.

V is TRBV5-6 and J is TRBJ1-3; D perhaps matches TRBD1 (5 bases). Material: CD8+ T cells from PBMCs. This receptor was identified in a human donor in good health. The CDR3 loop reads CASKRRGDSGNTIYF. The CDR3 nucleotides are TGTGCCAGCAAGAGAAGGGGCGACTCTGGAAACACCATATATTTT.